One and the same sample provided the 24 T cell receptor beta chains below, sequenced in a study of radiotherapy plus CTLA-4 blockade in lung cancer. Here immunoSEQ multiplex PCR was the method, and the copy in TCRdb shows in-frame clones only, minus some. The sample yields over 85,000 clones, roughly 88% seen once. The source material was peripheral blood, sampled from a patient treated with radiotherapy plus ipilimumab. These receptors originate from a human donor with non-small cell lung cancer that progressed on radiotherapy plus ipilimumab.

This sequence joins TRBV7-2 and TRBJ1-2, with D possibly being TRBD1 (6 bases). Germline CDR1 reads SGHTA; CDR2 reads FQGNSA. This CDR3 contains 15 residues. V was shortened by 6 bases and J by 6 bases, with 20 bases between the two germline ends. In DNA, the CDR3 is TGTGCCAGCAGAAAAAAAAGCGGGGGCGAGGATGGCTACACCTTC. Its translation: CASRKKSGGEDGYTF. Full variable domain (missing parts from reference TRBV7-2 and TRBJ1-2): GAGVSQSPSNKVTEKGKDVELRCDPISGHTALYWYRQSLGQGLEFLIYFQGNSAPDKSGLPSDRFSAERTGGSVSTLTIQRTQQEDSAVYLCASRKKSGGEDGYTFGSGTRLTVV.

This chain uses TRBV7-9 with TRBJ2-7; D is undetermined. Trimming shortened V by 0 bases and J by 6 bases, and 6 bases separated the two germline ends. Germline assignment: CDR1 SEHNR and CDR2 FQNEAQ (reference sequence). The CDR3 is 12 residues long. This chain's CDR3 is CASSLASPEQYF. The CDR3 region has the DNA TGTGCCAGCAGCTTAGCGTCCCCCGAGCAGTACTTC. Looking up the rest from reference TRBV7-9 and TRBJ2-7 gives the full variable domain: DTGVSQNPRHKITKRGQNVTFRCDPISEHNRLYWYRQTLGQGPEFLTYFQNEAQLEKSRLLSDRFSAERPKGSFSTLEIQRTEQGDSAMYLCASSLASPEQYFGPGTRLTVT.

The V call is TRBV27, the J call TRBJ2-4; 7 bases fit TRBD2. The CDR3 is 13 amino acids. Germline V CDR1 and CDR2: MNHEY, SMNVEV (reference sequence). The V segment lost 9 bases and the J segment 8 bases; nucleotides outside the gene matches: 10. In DNA form, the CDR3 reads TGTGCCAGTACCGCGGGAGTTGGAGACATTCAGTACTTC. Translation gives CASTAGVGDIQYF.

V and J are TRBV5-1 and TRBJ2-1, with D perhaps TRBD1 (6 bases). Germline-derived CDR1 and CDR2 are SGHRS and YFSETQ. The CDR3 has 15 amino acids. V lost 4 bases to trimming and J lost 6 bases, with 17 bases between them. CDR3 amino acids: CASSPNRVDSNEQFF. CDR3 bases: TGCGCCAGCAGCCCAAACAGGGTCGATAGCAATGAGCAGTTCTTC.

This clone was picked up one time. This chain joins TRBV7-2 and TRBJ2-1; no firm D call. CDR1 is SGHTA and CDR2 is FQGNSA in the germline V gene. Between the trimmed V and J ends, which lost 5 bases and 10 bases, there was a span of 9 bases. The CDR3 spans 11 residues. The CDR3 bases are TGTGCCAGCAGCCTACGGCGGGAGCAGTTCTTC. Its protein is CASSLRREQFF. The full variable domain, rest sourced from reference TRBV7-2 and TRBJ2-1, is GAGVSQSPSNKVTEKGKDVELRCDPISGHTALYWYRQSLGQGLEFLIYFQGNSAPDKSGLPSDRFSAERTGGSVSTLTIQRTQQEDSAVYLCASSLRREQFFGPGTRLTVL.

The J gene is TRBJ2-5, the V gene TRBV30, with 11 bases identical to TRBD1. CDR3 size: 16 residues. Germline CDR1 is GTSNPN and CDR2 is SVGIG (reference sequence). Germline trimming cut 0 bases from V and 5 bases from J; bases unmatched to any gene: 8. CDR3 region: CAWSVGRDRGYETQYF. In DNA, the CDR3 is TGTGCCTGGAGTGTTGGGAGGGACAGGGGGTATGAGACCCAGTACTTC.

This clone has a single count. The chain is built from TRBV27 and TRBJ1-1; unclear D gene. With 2 bases removed from V and 4 bases from J, the gap between germline ends came to 8 bases. CDR1 is MNHEY, CDR2 SMNVEV, per germline (reference sequence). The CDR3 extends over 13 amino acids. The CDR3 is CASSLQARTEAFF. For the CDR3, the DNA is TGTGCCAGCAGTTTACAGGCACGCACTGAAGCTTTCTTT.

This sequence joins TRBV2 and TRBJ1-2; D is undetermined. Germline CDR1 reads SNHLY; CDR2 reads FYNNEI. The V gene lost 2 bases and the J gene lost 7 bases, with 8 bases spanning the gap. CDR3 size: 12 residues. The CDR3 spells CASSEWLIGYTF. As DNA, the CDR3 is TGTGCCAGCAGTGAATGGTTGATTGGCTACACCTTC. The variable domain in full, completed from reference TRBV2 and TRBJ1-2, reads EPEVTQTPSHQVTQMGQEVILRCVPISNHLYFYWYRQILGQKVEFLVSFYNNEISEKSEIFDDQFSVERPDGSNFTLKIRSTKLEDSAMYFCASSEWLIGYTFGSGTRLTVV.

This clone was detected a few times. The chain has TRBV10-3 and TRBJ1-5; TRBD1 aligns across 7 bases. This CDR3 region has 16 residues. CDR1 and CDR2 (germline): ENHRY, SYGVKD. V lost 0 bases to trimming and J lost 4 bases; unmatched junction nucleotides: 6. CDR3 region: CAISESLGTENQPQHF. The CDR3 DNA reads as TGTGCCATCAGTGAGTCCCTAGGGACAGAAAATCAGCCCCAGCATTTT.

This chain joins TRBV7-9 and TRBJ1-4; 7 bases match TRBD1. V shed 4 bases and J 9 bases; nucleotides not matched to a gene: 14. This CDR3 spans 16 amino acids. The germline V gene has CDR1 SEHNR and CDR2 FQNEAQ (reference sequence). This CDR3 reads CASSSDQGGWLKKLFF. CDR3 sequence (DNA): TGTGCCAGCAGCTCCGACCAAGGGGGCTGGTTGAAAAAACTGTTTTTT.

V is TRBV6-6 and J is TRBJ1-3; possible D gene TRBD1, 5 bases. This CDR3 is built from 16 residues. Germline CDR1 is MNHNY and CDR2 is SVGAGI (reference sequence). V lost 6 bases, J lost 0 bases, and 15 bases lay in between. As DNA, the CDR3 is TGTGCCAGCAGCTTCGGGACGGCAAACTCTGGAAACACCATATATTTT. Translated: CASSFGTANSGNTIYF.

The V and J genes are TRBV5-5 and TRBJ2-7; no clear D. Germline V CDR1 and CDR2: SGHKS, YYEKEE (reference sequence). This CDR3 is 14 amino acids long. V was pared by 5 bases and J by 1 base, with 13 bases between. CDR3 loop: CASRQTRVSYEQYF. The CDR3 region has the DNA TGTGCCAGCAGACAGACACGGGTTTCCTACGAGCAGTACTTC. Full variable domain (rest looked up from reference TRBV5-5 and TRBJ2-7): DAGVTQSPTHLIKTRGQQVTLRCSPISGHKSVSWYQQVLGQGPQFIFQYYEKEERGRGNFPDRFSARQFPNYSSELNVNALLLGDSALYLCASRQTRVSYEQYFGPGTRLTVT.

The rearrangement links TRBV5-1 to TRBJ2-7; 12 bases agree with TRBD2. The CDR3 is made up of 18 amino acids. Germline-derived CDR1 and CDR2 are SGHRS and YFSETQ. V trimming: 1 base; J trimming: 1 base; junction bases outside the gene matches: 9. CDR3 sequence (DNA): TGCGCCAGCAGCTTGACAGGACTAGCGGGAATTCGTTCCTACGAGCAGTACTTC. It is translated as CASSLTGLAGIRSYEQYF.

This chain links TRBV9 with TRBJ1-5, with D unclear. CDR1 SGDLS and CDR2 YYNGEE come from the germline V gene. The V end was cut by 2 bases, the J end by 6 bases, with 15 bases between. This CDR3 spans 15 amino acids. The CDR3 region is CASSVGGVGLQPQHF. Here the CDR3 DNA reads TGTGCCAGCAGCGTTGGCGGGGTCGGGCTTCAGCCCCAGCATTTT.

V usage is TRBV4-1 and J usage is TRBJ2-7, with 12 nucleotides matching TRBD2. The CDR3 has 17 residues. Germline loops: CDR1 MGHRA, CDR2 YSYEKL. After removal of 1 base from V and 4 bases from J, the junction contained 8 bases not matched to a gene. CDR3 sequence reads: CASSQGGGLAGPYEQYF. The CDR3 coding sequence is TGCGCCAGCAGCCAAGGAGGTGGACTAGCGGGACCTTACGAGCAGTACTTC.

J is TRBJ2-1 and V is TRBV7-9, with D perhaps TRBD2 (6 bases). There are 14 residues in the CDR3. Germline V gene data show CDR1 as SEHNR and CDR2 as FQNEAQ (reference sequence). Trimming took 4 bases from V and 3 from J, leaving 10 bases between them. This CDR3 is CASSSRDFYNEQFF. Written as DNA, the CDR3 is TGTGCCAGCAGCTCCCGGGACTTCTACAATGAGCAGTTCTTC.

A single count supports this clone. The CDR3 loop reads CASSSGLAADTGELFF. For the CDR3, the DNA is TGTGCCAGCAGCTCGGGACTAGCGGCGGACACCGGGGAGCTGTTTTTT. This chain uses TRBV5-4 with TRBJ2-2, with 11 bases lining up with TRBD2. The CDR3 is made up of 16 amino acids. Germline CDR1 reads SGHNT; CDR2 reads YYREEE (reference sequence). J lost 3 bases, V lost 3 bases, and 4 bases had no gene match.

This clone was found a few times. The chain recombines TRBV19 with TRBJ2-7; 15 bases align to TRBD2. Germline V gives CDR1 LNHDA, CDR2 SQIVND (reference sequence). The CDR3 contains 15 residues. V lost 6 bases and J lost 4; bases outside the gene matches: 4. The CDR3 coding sequence is TGTGCCAGTAGAATGGGACTAGCGGGAGGATACGAGCAGTACTTC. This translates into CASRMGLAGGYEQYF. The whole variable domain, remainder taken from reference TRBV19 and TRBJ2-7, is DGGITQSPKYLFRKEGQNVTLSCEQNLNHDAMYWYRQDPGQGLRLIYYSQIVNDFQKGDIAEGYSVSREKKESFPLTVTSAQKNPTAFYLCASRMGLAGGYEQYFGPGTRLTVT.

The rearrangement joins TRBV18 to TRBJ1-1; tentatively, D is TRBD1 (5 bases). Per the germline V gene, CDR1 is KGHSH and CDR2 is LQKENI. CDR3 length equals 17 residues. Trimming cost V 1 base and J 0 bases, with 15 bases left between them. The CDR3 nucleotides read TGTGCCAGCTCACCACAGGACATCCGAGGGATGAACACTGAAGCTTTCTTT. Its protein is CASSPQDIRGMNTEAFF.

The chain employs TRBV18 and TRBJ2-3, with TRBD1 identical over 8 bases. This CDR3 has 15 residues. Germline assignment: CDR1 KGHSH and CDR2 LQKENI. The V segment lost 6 bases and the J segment 1 base; nucleotides outside the gene matches: 6. The CDR3 spells CASSPDRGGTDTQYF. The CDR3 nucleotides are TGTGCCAGCTCCCCCGACAGGGGCGGCACAGATACGCAGTATTTT.

V gene TRBV28 combines with J gene TRBJ1-1; D possibly corresponds to TRBD1 (5 bases). The V and J ends lost 2 bases and 4 bases respectively, with 8 bases between them. Per the germline V gene, CDR1 is MDHEN and CDR2 is SYDVKM. The CDR3 is 13 residues long. In DNA form, the CDR3 reads TGTGCCAGCAGTTTAGTGGGGCCCACTGAAGCTTTCTTT. Protein sequence: CASSLVGPTEAFF.

This clone was counted a single time. The chain joins TRBV27 to TRBJ2-1; no definite D call. V lost 5 bases and J 9 bases, leaving 23 bases between the germline ends. Germline assignment: CDR1 MNHEY and CDR2 SMNVEV (reference sequence). This CDR3 is 16 amino acids long. CDR3 protein: CASSPDPGAPWGEQFF. Here the CDR3 DNA reads TGTGCCAGCAGTCCAGATCCGGGCGCCCCTTGGGGTGAGCAGTTCTTC.

The rearrangement joins TRBV4-1 to TRBJ1-1; no clear D. The germline V gene encodes CDR1 MGHRA and CDR2 YSYEKL. V lost 4 bases to trimming and J lost 0 bases, with 12 bases between them. There are 15 residues in the CDR3. The CDR3 sequence is CASSPQEGLNTEAFF. The CDR3 DNA reads as TGCGCCAGCAGCCCGCAGGAGGGTTTGAACACTGAAGCTTTCTTT.

The chain combines TRBV5-6 with TRBJ1-2, with D possibly TRBD1 on 6 matching bases. This CDR3 has 12 residues. V was trimmed by 7 bases and J by 8 bases, leaving 15 bases between them. Germline CDR1 SGHDT, CDR2 YYEEEE. The CDR3 loop reads CASLVQGGGYTF. DNA of the CDR3: TGTGCCAGCCTTGTACAGGGCGGGGGCTACACCTTC.